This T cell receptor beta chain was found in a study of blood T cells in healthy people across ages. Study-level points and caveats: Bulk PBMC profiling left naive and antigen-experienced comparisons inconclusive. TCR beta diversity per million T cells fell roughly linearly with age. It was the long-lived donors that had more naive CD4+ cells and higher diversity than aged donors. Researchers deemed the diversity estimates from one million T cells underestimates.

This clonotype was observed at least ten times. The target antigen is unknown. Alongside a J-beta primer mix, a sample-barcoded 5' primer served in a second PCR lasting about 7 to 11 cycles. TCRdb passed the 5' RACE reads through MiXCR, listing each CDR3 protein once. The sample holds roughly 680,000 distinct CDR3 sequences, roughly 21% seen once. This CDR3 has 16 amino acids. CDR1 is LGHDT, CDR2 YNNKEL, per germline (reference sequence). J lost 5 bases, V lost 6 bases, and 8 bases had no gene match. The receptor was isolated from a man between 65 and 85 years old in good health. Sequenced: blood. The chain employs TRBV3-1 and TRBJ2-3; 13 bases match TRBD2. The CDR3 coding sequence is TGTGCCAGCAGTCTAAGTAGGACTAGCGGGAGAGATACGCAGTATTTT. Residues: CASSLSRTSGRDTQYF.